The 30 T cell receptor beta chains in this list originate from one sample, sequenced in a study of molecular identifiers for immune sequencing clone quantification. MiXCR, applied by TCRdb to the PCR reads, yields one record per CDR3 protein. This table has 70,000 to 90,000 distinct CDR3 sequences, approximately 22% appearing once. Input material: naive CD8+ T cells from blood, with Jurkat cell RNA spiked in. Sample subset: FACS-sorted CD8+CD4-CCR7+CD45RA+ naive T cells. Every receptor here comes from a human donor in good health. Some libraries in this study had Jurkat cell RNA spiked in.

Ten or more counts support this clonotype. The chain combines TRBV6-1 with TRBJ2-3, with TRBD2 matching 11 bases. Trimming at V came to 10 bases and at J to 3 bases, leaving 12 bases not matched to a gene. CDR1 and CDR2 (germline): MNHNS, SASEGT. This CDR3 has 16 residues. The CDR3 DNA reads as TGTGCCACCCACTCCTTAGCGGGAGGGCTGACAGATACGCAGTATTTT. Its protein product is CATHSLAGGLTDTQYF.

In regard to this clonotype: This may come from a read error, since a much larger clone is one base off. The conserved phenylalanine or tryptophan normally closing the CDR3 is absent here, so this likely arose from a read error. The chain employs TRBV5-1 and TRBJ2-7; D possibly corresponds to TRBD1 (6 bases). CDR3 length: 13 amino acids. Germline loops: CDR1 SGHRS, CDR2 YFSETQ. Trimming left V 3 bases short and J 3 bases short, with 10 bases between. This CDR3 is CASSYNRDYEQYS. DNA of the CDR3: TGCGCCAGCAGCTATAACAGGGACTACGAGCAGTACTCC.

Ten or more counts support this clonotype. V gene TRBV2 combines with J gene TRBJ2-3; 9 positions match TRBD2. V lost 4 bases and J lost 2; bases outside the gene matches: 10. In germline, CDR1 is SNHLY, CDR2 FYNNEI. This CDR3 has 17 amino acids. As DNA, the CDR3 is TGTGCCAGCAGTGGGTCGGGGCTAGCGGGACCCACAGATACGCAGTATTTT. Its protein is CASSGSGLAGPTDTQYF.

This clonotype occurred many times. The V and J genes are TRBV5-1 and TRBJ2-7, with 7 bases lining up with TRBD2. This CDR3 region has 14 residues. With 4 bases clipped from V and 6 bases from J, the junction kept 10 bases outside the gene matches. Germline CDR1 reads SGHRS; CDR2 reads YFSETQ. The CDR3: CASSHGGEGFEQYF. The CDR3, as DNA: TGCGCCAGCAGCCACGGTGGGGAGGGCTTCGAGCAGTACTTC.

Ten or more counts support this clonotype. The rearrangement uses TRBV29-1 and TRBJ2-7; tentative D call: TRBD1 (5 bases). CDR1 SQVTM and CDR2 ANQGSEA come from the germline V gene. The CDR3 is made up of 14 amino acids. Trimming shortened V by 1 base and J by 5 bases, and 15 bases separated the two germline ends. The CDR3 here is CSVEGPGMIHEQYF. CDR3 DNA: TGCAGCGTTGAAGGCCCAGGGATGATCCACGAGCAGTACTTC.

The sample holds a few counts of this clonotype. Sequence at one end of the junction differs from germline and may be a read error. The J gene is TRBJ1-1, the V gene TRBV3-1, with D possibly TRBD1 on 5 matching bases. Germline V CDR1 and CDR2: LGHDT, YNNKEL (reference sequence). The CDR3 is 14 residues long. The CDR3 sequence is CASAWGGANTEASF. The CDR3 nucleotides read TGTGCCAGCGCGTGGGGGGGAGCGAACACTGAAGCTTCCTTT.

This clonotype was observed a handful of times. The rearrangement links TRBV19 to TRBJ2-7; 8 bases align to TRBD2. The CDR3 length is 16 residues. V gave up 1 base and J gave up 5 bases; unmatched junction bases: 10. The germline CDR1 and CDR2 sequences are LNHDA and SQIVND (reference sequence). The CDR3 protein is CASSIGFSGSFHEQYF. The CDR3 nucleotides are TGTGCCAGTAGTATAGGGTTCAGCGGGAGTTTCCACGAGCAGTACTTC.

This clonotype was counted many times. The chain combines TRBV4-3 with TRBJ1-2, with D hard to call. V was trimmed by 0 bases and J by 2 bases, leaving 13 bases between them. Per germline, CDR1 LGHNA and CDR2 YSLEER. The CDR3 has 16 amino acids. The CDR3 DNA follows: TGCGCCAGCAGCCAAGATCTTAGGGCGGGGAACTATGGCTACACCTTC. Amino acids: CASSQDLRAGNYGYTF.

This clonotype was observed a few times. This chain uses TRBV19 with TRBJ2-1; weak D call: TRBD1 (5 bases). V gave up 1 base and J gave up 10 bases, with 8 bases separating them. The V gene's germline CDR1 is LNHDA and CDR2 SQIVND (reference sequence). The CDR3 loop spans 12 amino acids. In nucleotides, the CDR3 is TGTGCCAGTAGTATAGGGCCAGGGGAGCAGTTCTTC. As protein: CASSIGPGEQFF.

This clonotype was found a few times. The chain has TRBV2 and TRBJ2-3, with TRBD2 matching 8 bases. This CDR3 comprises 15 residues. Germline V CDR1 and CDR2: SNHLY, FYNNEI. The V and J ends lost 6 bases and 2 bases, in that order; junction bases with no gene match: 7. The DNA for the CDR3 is TGTGCCAGCAGGCTAGCGGGTTCTTCCACAGATACGCAGTATTTT. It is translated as CASRLAGSSTDTQYF.

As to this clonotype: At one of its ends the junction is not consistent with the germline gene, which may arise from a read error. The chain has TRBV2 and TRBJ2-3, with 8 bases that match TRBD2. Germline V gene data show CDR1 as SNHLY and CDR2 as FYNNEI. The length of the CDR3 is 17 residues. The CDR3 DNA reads TGTGCCAGCGGTGAGAGCCGGGGGGGGGCTAGCACAGATAAGCAGTATTTT. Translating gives CASGESRGGASTDKQYF.

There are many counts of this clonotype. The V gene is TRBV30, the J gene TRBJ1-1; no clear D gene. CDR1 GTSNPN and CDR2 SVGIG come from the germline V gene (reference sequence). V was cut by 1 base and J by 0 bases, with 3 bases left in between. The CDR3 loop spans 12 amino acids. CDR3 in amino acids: CAWSDMNTEAFF. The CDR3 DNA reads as TGTGCCTGGAGTGATATGAACACTGAAGCTTTCTTT.

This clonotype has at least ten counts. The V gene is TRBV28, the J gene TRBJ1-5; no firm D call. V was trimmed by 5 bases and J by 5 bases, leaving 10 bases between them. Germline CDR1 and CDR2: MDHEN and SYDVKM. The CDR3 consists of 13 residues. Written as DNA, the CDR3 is TGTGCCAGCAGTCCCGAAAGGCATCAGCCCCAGCATTTT. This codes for CASSPERHQPQHF. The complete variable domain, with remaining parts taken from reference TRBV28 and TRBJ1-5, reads DVKVTQSSRYLVKRTGEKVFLECVQDMDHENMFWYRQDPGLGLRLIYFSYDVKMKEKGDIPEGYSVSREKKERFSLILESASTNQTSMYLCASSPERHQPQHFGDGTRLSIL.

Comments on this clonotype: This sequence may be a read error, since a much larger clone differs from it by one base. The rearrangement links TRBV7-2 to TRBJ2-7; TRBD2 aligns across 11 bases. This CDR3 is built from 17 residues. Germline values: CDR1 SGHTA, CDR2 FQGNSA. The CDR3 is CASSLSPTSGSKYEQSF. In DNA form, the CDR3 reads TGTGCCAGCAGCTTATCTCCAACTAGCGGGAGTAAGTACGAGCAGTCCTTC. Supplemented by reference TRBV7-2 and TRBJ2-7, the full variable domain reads GAGVSQSPSNKVTEKGKDVELRCDPISGHTALYWYRQSLGQGLEFLIYFQGNSAPDKSGLPSDRFSAERTGGSVSTLTIQRTQQEDSAVYLCASSLSPTSGSKYEQSFGPGTRLTVT.

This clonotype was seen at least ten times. The CDR3 nucleotides are TGTGCCAGCAGCGTAGGGACAGGAGATAGCAATCAGCCCCAGCATTTT. Translation: CASSVGTGDSNQPQHF. This chain connects TRBV9 to TRBJ1-5; 7 positions match TRBD1. Unmatched junction bases numbered 3, after V lost 0 bases and J lost 0 bases. From germline, CDR1 is SGDLS and CDR2 YYNGEE. The CDR3 extends over 16 amino acids.

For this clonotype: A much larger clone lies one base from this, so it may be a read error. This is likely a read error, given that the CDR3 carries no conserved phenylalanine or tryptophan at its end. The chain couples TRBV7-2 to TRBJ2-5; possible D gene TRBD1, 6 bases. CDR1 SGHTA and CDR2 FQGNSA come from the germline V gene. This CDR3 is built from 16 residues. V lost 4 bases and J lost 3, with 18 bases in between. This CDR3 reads CASSSHPGTLKETQYS. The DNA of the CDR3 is TGTGCCAGCAGCTCCCATCCCGGGACACTGAAAGAGACCCAGTACTCC.

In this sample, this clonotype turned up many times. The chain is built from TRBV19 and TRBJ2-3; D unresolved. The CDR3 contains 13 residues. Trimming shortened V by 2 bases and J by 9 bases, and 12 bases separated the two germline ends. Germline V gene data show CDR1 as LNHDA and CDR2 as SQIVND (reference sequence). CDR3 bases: TGTGCCAGTAGTATACCGAGGCGATGCACGCAGTATTTT. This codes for CASSIPRRCTQYF.

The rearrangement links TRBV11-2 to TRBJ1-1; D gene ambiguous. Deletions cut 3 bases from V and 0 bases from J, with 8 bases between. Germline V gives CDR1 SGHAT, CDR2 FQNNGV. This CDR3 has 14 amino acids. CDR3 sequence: CASSFGNMNTEAFF. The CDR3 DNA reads TGTGCCAGCAGCTTCGGAAACATGAACACTGAAGCTTTCTTT.

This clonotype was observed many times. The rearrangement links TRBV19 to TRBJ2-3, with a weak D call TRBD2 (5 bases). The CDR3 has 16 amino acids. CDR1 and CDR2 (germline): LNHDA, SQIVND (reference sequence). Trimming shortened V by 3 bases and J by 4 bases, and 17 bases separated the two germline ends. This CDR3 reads CASSILSGAVPDTQYF. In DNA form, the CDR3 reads TGTGCCAGTAGTATCCTCAGCGGAGCAGTCCCAGATACGCAGTATTTT.

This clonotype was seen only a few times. Here the CDR3 reads CASSFRVSGANVLTF. CDR3 sequence (DNA): TGTGCCAGCAGTTTTCGGGTCTCTGGGGCCAACGTCCTGACTTTC. The chain is built from TRBV12-3 or TRBV12-4 and TRBJ2-6; D not resolved. This CDR3 is built from 15 residues. V shed 3 bases and J shed 0 bases, with 6 bases lying between them.

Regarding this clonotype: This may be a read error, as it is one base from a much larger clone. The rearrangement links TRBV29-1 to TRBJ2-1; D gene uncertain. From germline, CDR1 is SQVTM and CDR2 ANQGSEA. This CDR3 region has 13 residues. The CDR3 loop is CSVEAWAYNEQSF. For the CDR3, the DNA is TGCAGCGTCGAGGCGTGGGCCTACAATGAGCAGTCCTTC.

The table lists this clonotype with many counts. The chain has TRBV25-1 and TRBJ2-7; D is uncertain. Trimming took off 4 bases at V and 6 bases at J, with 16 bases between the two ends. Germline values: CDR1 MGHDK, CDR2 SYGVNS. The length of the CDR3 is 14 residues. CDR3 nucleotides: TGTGCCAGCAGTGCCACCCCCCTACGAGGCGAGCAGTACTTC. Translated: CASSATPLRGEQYF.

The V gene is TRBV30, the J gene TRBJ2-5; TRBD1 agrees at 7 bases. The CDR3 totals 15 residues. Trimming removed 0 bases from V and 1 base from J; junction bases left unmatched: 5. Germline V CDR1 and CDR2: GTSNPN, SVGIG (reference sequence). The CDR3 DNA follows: TGTGCCTGGAGTGTGCTAGACAGGGTCCAAGAGACCCAGTACTTC. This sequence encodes CAWSVLDRVQETQYF.

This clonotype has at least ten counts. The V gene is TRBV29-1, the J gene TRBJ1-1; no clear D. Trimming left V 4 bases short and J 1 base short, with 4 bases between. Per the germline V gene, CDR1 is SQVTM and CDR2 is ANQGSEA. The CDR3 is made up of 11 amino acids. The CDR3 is CSVVANTEAFF. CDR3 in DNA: TGCAGCGTTGTTGCGAACACTGAAGCTTTCTTT.

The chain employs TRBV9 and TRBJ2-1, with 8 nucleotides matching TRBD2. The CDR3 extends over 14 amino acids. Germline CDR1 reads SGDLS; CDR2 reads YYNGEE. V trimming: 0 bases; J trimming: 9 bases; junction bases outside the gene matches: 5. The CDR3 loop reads CASSVVGRAVEQFF. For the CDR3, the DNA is TGTGCCAGCAGCGTAGTCGGGAGGGCGGTTGAGCAGTTCTTC.

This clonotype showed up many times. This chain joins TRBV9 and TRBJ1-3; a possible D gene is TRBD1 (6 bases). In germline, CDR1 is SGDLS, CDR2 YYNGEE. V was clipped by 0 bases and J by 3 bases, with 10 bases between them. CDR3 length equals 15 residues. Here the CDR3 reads CASSVETGIGNTIYF. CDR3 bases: TGTGCCAGCAGCGTAGAAACAGGGATTGGAAACACCATATATTTT.

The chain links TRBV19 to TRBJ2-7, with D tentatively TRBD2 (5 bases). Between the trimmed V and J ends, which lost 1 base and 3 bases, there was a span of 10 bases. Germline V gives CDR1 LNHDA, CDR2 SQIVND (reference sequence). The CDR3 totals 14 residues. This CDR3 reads CASSIGVRDYEQYF. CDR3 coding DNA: TGTGCCAGTAGTATAGGGGTTCGGGACTACGAGCAGTACTTC.

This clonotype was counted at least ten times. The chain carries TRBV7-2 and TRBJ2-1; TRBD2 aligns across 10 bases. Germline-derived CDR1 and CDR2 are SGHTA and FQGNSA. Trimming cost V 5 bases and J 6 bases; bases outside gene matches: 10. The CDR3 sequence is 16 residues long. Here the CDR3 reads CASSPRTSGAGNEQFF. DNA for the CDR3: TGTGCCAGCAGCCCGAGGACTAGCGGAGCTGGCAATGAGCAGTTCTTC.

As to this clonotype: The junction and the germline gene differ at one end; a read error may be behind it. In nucleotides, the CDR3 is TGTGCCTGCAGGCCACAGGGGGCCTACGAGCAGTACTTC. This gives the protein CACRPQGAYEQYF. The chain has TRBV27 and TRBJ2-7; 8 bases are shared with TRBD1. Germline V gene data show CDR1 as MNHEY and CDR2 as SMNVEV (reference sequence). This CDR3 spans 13 amino acids.

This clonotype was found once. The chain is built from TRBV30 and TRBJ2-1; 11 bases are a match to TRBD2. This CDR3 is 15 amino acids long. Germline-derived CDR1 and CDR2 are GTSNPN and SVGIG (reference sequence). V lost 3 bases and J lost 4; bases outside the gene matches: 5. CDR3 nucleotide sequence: TGTGCCTGGAGCCTACTAGCGGGGGAATACAATGAGCAGTTCTTC. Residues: CAWSLLAGEYNEQFF.